This TCR beta chain came from a study of control samples from healthy donors and cancer patients. Measured with immunoSEQ multiplex PCR; TCRdb has only the in-frame clones, and not every one. Among about 120,000 clones, 88% were seen once, and the ten largest hold approximately 3.5%. This clone was counted once. The V segment lost 4 bases and the J segment 1 base; nucleotides outside the gene matches: 5. The CDR3 is 14 residues long. Germline V gene data show CDR1 as GTSNPN and CDR2 as SVGIG (reference sequence). The chain has TRBV30 and TRBJ1-1, with 8 positions matching TRBD1. The sample was blood. This clonotype originated in a man between 40 and 49 years old in good health. The CDR3 sequence: CAWTTGAGNTEAFF. The CDR3 bases are TGTGCCTGGACGACAGGGGCGGGGAACACTGAAGCTTTCTTT.